This TCR beta chain originates from a study of T cell responses to AZD1222 COVID-19 vaccine. The protocol was immunoSEQ multiplex PCR, while the TCRdb copy is restricted to in-frame clones and leaves out a portion. The sample yields about 130,000 clones, roughly 91% seen once. The V gene lost 7 bases and the J gene lost 7 bases, with 13 bases spanning the gap. This CDR3 has 13 amino acids. This clone turned up a few times. The input for sequencing was peripheral blood, taken on day 0 of AZD1222 vaccination. The sequence was obtained from an adult in good health. The chain employs TRBV12-3 or TRBV12-4 and TRBJ1-4; D is ambiguous. The CDR3 spells CASTAPGSEKLFF. For the CDR3, the DNA is TGTGCCAGCACCGCCCCGGGGAGTGAAAAACTGTTTTTT.